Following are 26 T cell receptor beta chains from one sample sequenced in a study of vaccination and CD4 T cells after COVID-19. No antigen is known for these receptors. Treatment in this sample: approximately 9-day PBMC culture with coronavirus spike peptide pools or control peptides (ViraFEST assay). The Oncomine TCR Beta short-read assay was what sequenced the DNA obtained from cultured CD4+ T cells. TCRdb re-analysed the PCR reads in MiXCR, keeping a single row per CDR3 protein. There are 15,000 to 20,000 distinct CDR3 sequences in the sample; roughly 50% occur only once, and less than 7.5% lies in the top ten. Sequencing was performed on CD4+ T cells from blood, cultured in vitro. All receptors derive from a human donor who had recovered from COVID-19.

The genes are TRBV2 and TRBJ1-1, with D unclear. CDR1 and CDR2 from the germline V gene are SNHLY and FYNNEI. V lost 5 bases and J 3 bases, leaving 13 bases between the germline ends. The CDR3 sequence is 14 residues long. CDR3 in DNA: TGTGCCAGCAGTCTGACCTCCCCGGACACTGAAGCTTTCTTT. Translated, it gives CASSLTSPDTEAFF. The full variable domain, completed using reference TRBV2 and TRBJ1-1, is EPEVTQTPSHQVTQMGQEVILRCVPISNHLYFYWYRQILGQKVEFLVSFYNNEISEKSEIFDDQFSVERPDGSNFTLKIRSTKLEDSAMYFCASSLTSPDTEAFFGQGTRLTVV.

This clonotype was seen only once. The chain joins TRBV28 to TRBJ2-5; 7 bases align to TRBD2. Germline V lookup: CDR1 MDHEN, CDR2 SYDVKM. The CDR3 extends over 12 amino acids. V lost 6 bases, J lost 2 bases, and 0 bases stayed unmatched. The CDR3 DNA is TGTGCCAGCAGGCGGGGGCAAGAGACCCAGTACTTC. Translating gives CASRRGQETQYF.

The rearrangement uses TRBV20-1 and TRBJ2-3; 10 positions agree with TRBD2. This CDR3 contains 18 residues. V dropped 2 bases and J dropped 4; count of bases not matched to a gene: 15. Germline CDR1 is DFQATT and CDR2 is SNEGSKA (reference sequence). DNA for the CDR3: TGCAGTGCTAGACAAAACCCTAATGGGCTAGCGGGAGCAGATACGCAGTATTTT. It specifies CSARQNPNGLAGADTQYF.

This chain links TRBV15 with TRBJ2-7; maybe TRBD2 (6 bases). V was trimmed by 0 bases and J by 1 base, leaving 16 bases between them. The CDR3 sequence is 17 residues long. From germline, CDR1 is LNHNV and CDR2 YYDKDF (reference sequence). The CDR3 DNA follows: TGTGCCACCAGCAGAGATTATGGGAGGACGGTATCCTACGAGCAGTACTTC. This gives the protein CATSRDYGRTVSYEQYF.

CDR3 nucleotides: TGTGCCTGGAGTGTATGGTCGGATACGCAGTATTTT. It is translated as CAWSVWSDTQYF. V usage is TRBV30 and J usage is TRBJ2-3; D uncertain. Per germline, CDR1 GTSNPN and CDR2 SVGIG (reference sequence). The length of the CDR3 is 12 residues. The V end lost 0 bases, the J end lost 6 bases, and 7 bases lay between the germline ends.

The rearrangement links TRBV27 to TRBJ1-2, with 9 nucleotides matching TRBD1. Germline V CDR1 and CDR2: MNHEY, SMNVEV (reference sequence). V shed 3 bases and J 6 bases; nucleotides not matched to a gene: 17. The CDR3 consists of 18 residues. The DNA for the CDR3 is TGTGCCAGCAGTTTCCTAACCTCCCCGGGACAGGGTAAGGATGGCTACACCTTC. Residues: CASSFLTSPGQGKDGYTF.

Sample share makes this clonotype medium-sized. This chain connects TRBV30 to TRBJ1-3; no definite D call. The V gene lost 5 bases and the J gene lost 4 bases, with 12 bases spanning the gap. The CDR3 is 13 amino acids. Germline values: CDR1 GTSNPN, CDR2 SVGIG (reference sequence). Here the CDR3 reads CAWARQRGNTIYF. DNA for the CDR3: TGTGCCTGGGCGAGGCAGCGCGGAAACACCATATATTTT.

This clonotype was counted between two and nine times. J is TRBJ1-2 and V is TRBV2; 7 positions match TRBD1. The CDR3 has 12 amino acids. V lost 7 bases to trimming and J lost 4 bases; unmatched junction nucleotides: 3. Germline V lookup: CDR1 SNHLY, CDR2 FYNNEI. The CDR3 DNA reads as TGTGCCAGCAAGGGGGCTGGCTATGGCTACACCTTC. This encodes CASKGAGYGYTF.

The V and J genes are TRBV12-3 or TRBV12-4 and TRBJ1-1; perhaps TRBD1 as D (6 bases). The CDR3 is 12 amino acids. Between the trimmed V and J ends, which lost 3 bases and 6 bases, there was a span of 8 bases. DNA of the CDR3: TGTGCCAGCAGTTTCGGGGGCTCTGAAGCTTTCTTT. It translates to CASSFGGSEAFF.

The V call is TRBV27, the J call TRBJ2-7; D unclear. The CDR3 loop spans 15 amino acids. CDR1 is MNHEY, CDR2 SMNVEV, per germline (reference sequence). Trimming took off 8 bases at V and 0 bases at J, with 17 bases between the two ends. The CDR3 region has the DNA TGTGCCAGCCGTCTAAAGGGTGCCAACTCCTACGAGCAGTACTTC. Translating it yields CASRLKGANSYEQYF.

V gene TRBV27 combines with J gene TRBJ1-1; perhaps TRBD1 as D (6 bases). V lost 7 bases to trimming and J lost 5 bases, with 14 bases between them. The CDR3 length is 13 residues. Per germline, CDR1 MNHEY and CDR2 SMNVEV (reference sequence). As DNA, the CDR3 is TGTGCCAGCAAGGGGGGGGGCAAGACTGAAGCTTTCTTT. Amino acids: CASKGGGKTEAFF.

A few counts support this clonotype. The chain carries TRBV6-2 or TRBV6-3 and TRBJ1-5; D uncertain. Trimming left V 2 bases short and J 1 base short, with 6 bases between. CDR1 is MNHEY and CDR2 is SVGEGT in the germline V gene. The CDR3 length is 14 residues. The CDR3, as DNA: TGTGCCAGCAGTTACAGAGGAAGCAATCAGCCCCAGCATTTT. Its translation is CASSYRGSNQPQHF.

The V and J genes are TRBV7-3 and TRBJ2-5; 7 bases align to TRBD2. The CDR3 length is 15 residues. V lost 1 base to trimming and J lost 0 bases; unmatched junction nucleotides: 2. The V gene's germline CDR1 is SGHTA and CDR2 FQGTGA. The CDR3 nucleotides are TGTGCCAGCAGCTTAATCCGGGAGGACCAAGAGACCCAGTACTTC. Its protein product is CASSLIREDQETQYF.

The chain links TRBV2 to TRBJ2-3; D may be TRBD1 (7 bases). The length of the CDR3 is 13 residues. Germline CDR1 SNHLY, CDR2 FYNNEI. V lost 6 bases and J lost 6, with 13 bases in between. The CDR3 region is CASRVQGRDTQYF. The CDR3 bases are TGTGCCAGCAGGGTACAGGGGAGGGATACGCAGTATTTT. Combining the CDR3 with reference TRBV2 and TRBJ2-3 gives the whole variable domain EPEVTQTPSHQVTQMGQEVILRCVPISNHLYFYWYRQILGQKVEFLVSFYNNEISEKSEIFDDQFSVERPDGSNFTLKIRSTKLEDSAMYFCASRVQGRDTQYFGPGTRLTVL.

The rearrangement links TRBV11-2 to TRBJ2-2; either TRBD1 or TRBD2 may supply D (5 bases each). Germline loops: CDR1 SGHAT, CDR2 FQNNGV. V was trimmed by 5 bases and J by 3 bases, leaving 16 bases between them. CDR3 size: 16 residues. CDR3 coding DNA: TGTGCCAGCAGCCGCCTATCTGGGACGTACACCGGGGAGCTGTTTTTT. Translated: CASSRLSGTYTGELFF.

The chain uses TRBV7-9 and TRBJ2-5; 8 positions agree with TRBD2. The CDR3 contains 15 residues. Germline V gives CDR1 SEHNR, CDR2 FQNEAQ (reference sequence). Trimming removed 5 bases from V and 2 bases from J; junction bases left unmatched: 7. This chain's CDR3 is CASSTTSGPQETQYF. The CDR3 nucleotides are TGTGCCAGCAGCACCACTAGCGGACCTCAAGAGACCCAGTACTTC.

The CDR3 loop is CASRGTLSNQPQHF. In nucleotides, the CDR3 is TGTGCCAGCAGGGGGACACTTAGCAATCAGCCCCAGCATTTT. The chain has TRBV6-1 and TRBJ1-5; maybe TRBD1 (6 bases). V lost 6 bases to trimming and J lost 0 bases, with 9 bases between them. The CDR3 totals 14 residues. Looked up from germline, CDR1 is MNHNS and CDR2 is SASEGT.

CDR3 protein: CASSLEGGSTGELFF. CDR3 DNA sequence: TGTGCCAGCAGCTTAGAGGGAGGGTCGACCGGGGAGCTGTTTTTT. The genes are TRBV11-3 and TRBJ2-2, with TRBD2 matching over 7 bases. The CDR3 runs 15 residues. CDR1 and CDR2 (germline): SGHNT, YENEEA. V lost 0 bases to trimming and J lost 5 bases; unmatched junction nucleotides: 3.

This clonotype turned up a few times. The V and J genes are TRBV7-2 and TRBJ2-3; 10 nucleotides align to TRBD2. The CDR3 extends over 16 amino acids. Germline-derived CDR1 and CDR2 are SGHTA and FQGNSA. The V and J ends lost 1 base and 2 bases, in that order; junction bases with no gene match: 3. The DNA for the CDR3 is TGTGCCAGCAGCTTAGGGACTAGCGGTAACACAGATACGCAGTATTTT. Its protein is CASSLGTSGNTDTQYF.

The CDR3 DNA reads TGCAGTGCCCCCCGGCAGGGGGCTCTGTACCAAGAGACCCAGTACTTC. It codes for CSAPRQGALYQETQYF. The V call is TRBV20-1, the J call TRBJ2-5; 8 bases are a match to TRBD1. This CDR3 contains 16 residues. Losses at the gene ends were 6 bases for V and 0 bases for J; bases not matched to a gene: 12. Germline V gene data show CDR1 as DFQATT and CDR2 as SNEGSKA (reference sequence).

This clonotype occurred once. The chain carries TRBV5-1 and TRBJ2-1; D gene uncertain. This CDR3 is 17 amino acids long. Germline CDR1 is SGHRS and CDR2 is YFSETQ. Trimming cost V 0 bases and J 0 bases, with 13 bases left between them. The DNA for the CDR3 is TGCGCCAGCAGCTTGGTGAGCGCCGTGAGCTCCTACAATGAGCAGTTCTTC. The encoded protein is CASSLVSAVSSYNEQFF.

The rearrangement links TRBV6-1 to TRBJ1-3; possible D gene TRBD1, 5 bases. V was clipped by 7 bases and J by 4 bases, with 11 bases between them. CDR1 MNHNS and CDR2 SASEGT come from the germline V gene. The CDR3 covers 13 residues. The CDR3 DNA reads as TGTGCCAGCAAGTTCGGGGCAGGAAACACCATATATTTT. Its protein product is CASKFGAGNTIYF.

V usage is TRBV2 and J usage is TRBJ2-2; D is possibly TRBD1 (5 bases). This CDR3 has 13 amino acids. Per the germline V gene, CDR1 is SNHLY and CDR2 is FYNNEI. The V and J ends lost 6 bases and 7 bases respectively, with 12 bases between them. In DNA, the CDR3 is TGTGCCAGCAGGGTCGAAAGGGGCGGGGAGCTGTTTTTT. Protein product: CASRVERGGELFF.

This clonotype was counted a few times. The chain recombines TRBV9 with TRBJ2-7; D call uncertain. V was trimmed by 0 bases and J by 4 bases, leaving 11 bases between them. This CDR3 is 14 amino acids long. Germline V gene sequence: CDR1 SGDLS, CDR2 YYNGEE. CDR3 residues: CASSVDTPGYEQYF. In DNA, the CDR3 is TGTGCCAGCAGCGTAGACACGCCTGGGTACGAGCAGTACTTC.

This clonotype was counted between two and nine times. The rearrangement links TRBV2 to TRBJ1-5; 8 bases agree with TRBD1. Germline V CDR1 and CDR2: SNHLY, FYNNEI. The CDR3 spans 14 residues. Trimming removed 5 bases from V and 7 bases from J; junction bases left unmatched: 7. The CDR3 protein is CASSLDREGQPQHF. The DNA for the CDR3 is TGTGCCAGCAGTCTGGACAGGGAAGGCCAGCCCCAGCATTTT.

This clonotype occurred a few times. The CDR3 DNA is TGTGCCAGCAGTTACTCGACTCGACTGACGAACACTGAAGCTTTCTTT. It codes for CASSYSTRLTNTEAFF. The rearrangement links TRBV6-2 or TRBV6-3 to TRBJ1-1, with D unclear. Trimming took off 0 bases at V and 1 base at J, with 12 bases between the two ends. The length of the CDR3 is 16 residues. Germline CDR1 reads MNHEY; CDR2 reads SVGEGT.